The 10 T cell receptor beta chains below were found in one sample sequenced in a study of blood T cell repertoires in COVID-19. Libraries were prepared by immunoSEQ multiplex PCR; TCRdb keeps only in-frame clonotypes and omits some of them. The repertoire includes 250,000 to 350,000 clones, approximately 86% of them detected once, and less than 2.5% sits in the top ten. Sequenced material: peripheral blood. These receptors were taken from a man younger than 35 with active or convalescent COVID-19.

The V and J genes are TRBV5-1 and TRBJ2-7; D remains unclear. The CDR3 spans 14 residues. Trimming pared 4 bases from V and 2 bases from J, leaving 13 bases between. The V gene's germline CDR1 is SGHRS and CDR2 YFSETQ. The CDR3 nucleotides read TGCGCCAGCAGCGACGACGCCAGGCCCTACGAGCAGTACTTC. The encoded protein is CASSDDARPYEQYF.

The rearrangement links TRBV11-2 to TRBJ1-2; D may be TRBD1 (6 bases). Germline V gene sequence: CDR1 SGHAT, CDR2 FQNNGV. V shed 5 bases and J shed 3 bases, with 13 bases lying between them. There are 14 residues in the CDR3. CDR3 amino acids: CASSPRDTYYGYTF. As DNA, the CDR3 is TGTGCCAGCAGCCCTCGGGACACCTACTATGGCTACACCTTC.

The chain recombines TRBV7-3 with TRBJ1-3; D call uncertain. The CDR3 covers 18 residues. The germline V gene encodes CDR1 SGHTA and CDR2 FQGTGA. Trimming removed 0 bases from V and 1 base from J, with 16 bases in between. CDR3 sequence reads: CASSLTGAGSSSGNTIYF. The CDR3 nucleotides are TGTGCCAGCAGCTTAACGGGCGCAGGATCAAGTTCTGGAAACACCATATATTTT.

V and J are TRBV4-3 and TRBJ1-1, with a possible D match to TRBD1 (5 bases). The length of the CDR3 is 19 residues. V lost 1 base and J 3 bases, leaving 24 bases between the germline ends. Germline lookup yields CDR1 LGHNA and CDR2 YSLEER. The CDR3 loop is CASSQAYRGASGEDTEAFF. DNA for the CDR3: TGCGCCAGCAGCCAAGCGTACAGAGGGGCCAGTGGGGAGGACACTGAAGCTTTCTTT.

The V gene is TRBV6-5, the J gene TRBJ1-1; D ambiguous. CDR3 length: 14 amino acids. Per the germline V gene, CDR1 is MNHEY and CDR2 is SVGAGI. Trimming removed 3 bases from V and 4 bases from J, with 12 bases in between. In DNA, the CDR3 is TGTGCCAGCAGTTATTGGGGAGGCAGCACTGAAGCTTTCTTT. The encoded protein is CASSYWGGSTEAFF.

The DNA of the CDR3 is TGTGCCAGCTCGGAGTGGACCGGGGTGACCCAGTACTTC. Translating gives CASSEWTGVTQYF. The chain combines TRBV6-5 with TRBJ2-5, with D possibly TRBD2 on 5 matching bases. This CDR3 is 13 amino acids long. Between the trimmed V and J ends, which lost 8 bases and 7 bases, there was a span of 17 bases. CDR1 and CDR2 (germline): MNHEY, SVGAGI.

The chain links TRBV20-1 to TRBJ1-1; D call uncertain. The CDR3 has 9 amino acids. Germline CDR1 reads DFQATT; CDR2 reads SNEGSKA (reference sequence). The ends were cut back, 7 bases at V and 11 bases at J, with 11 bases in the middle. DNA of the CDR3: TGCAGTGTGGGGAGGATTGCTTTCTTT. This sequence encodes CSVGRIAFF.

This clone was seen once. The V and J genes are TRBV7-7 and TRBJ2-2; TRBD1 might be the D (5 bases). This CDR3 region has 15 residues. V was clipped by 5 bases and J by 0 bases, with 10 bases between them. In germline, CDR1 is SSHAT, CDR2 FNYEAQ (reference sequence). The CDR3 protein is CASSLDSTNTGELFF. CDR3 coding DNA: TGTGCCAGCAGCCTTGACAGTACGAACACCGGGGAGCTGTTTTTT.

The rearrangement uses TRBV6-5 and TRBJ2-2; D uncertain. Germline V CDR1 and CDR2: MNHEY, SVGAGI. Trimming removed 6 bases from V and 8 bases from J, with 13 bases in between. This CDR3 comprises 13 residues. CDR3 protein: CASRETGWGELFF. CDR3 DNA sequence: TGTGCCAGCAGAGAGACCGGGTGGGGGGAGCTGTTTTTT.

This rearrangement joins TRBV4-3 to TRBJ2-1; D is undetermined. Germline V gives CDR1 LGHNA, CDR2 YSLEER. This CDR3 has 15 amino acids. V lost 0 bases to trimming and J lost 3 bases, with 9 bases between them. The CDR3 is CASSQDSRNYNEQFF. CDR3 in DNA: TGCGCCAGCAGCCAAGATAGCAGAAACTACAATGAGCAGTTCTTC.